Listed below are T cell receptor beta chains from one sample, sequenced in a study of a mutant IDH1 vaccine in newly diagnosed glioma. Repertoires were generated with immunoSEQ multiplex PCR, while TCRdb's copy carries only in-frame clones and drops some. The sample shows over 75,000 clones, just under 80% of them seen only once. This material consisted of PBMCs, taken from a glioma patient treated with radiotherapy, temozolomide or both. The origin of the receptors is a man aged 40-50 years with glioma. CDR3s include the opening cysteine and the closing phenylalanine or tryptophan. The D gene is left open where the match is weak. Size is stated for part of the rows, as once, few or many counts, or as a class when the clone is expanded.

>TRBD2|TRBV6-5|NA|TRBJ2-1
CASSWTSGHYNEQFF
TGTGCCAGCAGTTGGACTAGCGGTCACTACAATGAGCAGTTCTTC
>TRBD2|TRBV6-5|NA|TRBJ2-7
CASSAASGYEQYF
TGTGCCAGCAGTGCGGCTAGCGGCTACGAGCAGTACTTC
>NA|TRBV5-4|few|TRBJ1-2
CASSLIGGNGYTF
TGTGCCAGCAGCTTGATCGGGGGGAATGGCTACACCTTC
>TRBD1|TRBV27|NA|TRBJ1-3
CASSLTGQGSGNTIYF
TGTGCCAGCAGCTTAACAGGACAGGGCTCTGGAAACACCATATATTTT
>NA|TRBV27|NA|TRBJ2-7
CASTSLRSRSYEQYF
TGTGCCAGCACCTCCCTCCGGAGTAGGTCCTACGAGCAGTACTTC
>TRBD2|TRBV7-2|medium-sized|TRBJ2-5
CASSPSLAGGPRVETQYF
TGTGCCAGCAGCCCCTCACTAGCGGGGGGGCCTAGGGTAGAGACCCAGTACTTC
>TRBD1|TRBV5-1|NA|TRBJ1-6
CASSADRVDSPLHF
TGCGCCAGCAGCGCGGACAGGGTTGATTCACCCCTCCACTTT
>NA|TRBV9|NA|TRBJ2-1
CASSVDLYNEQFF
TGTGCCAGCAGCGTAGACCTCTACAATGAGCAGTTCTTC
>NA|TRBV5-1|few|TRBJ1-1
CASSLWWSTEAFF
TGCGCCAGCAGCCTCTGGTGGTCCACTGAAGCTTTCTTT
>NA|TRBV5-4|NA|TRBJ2-7
CASSLSGSLTSEQYF
TGTGCCAGCAGCTTGTCGGGGTCGCTTACCAGCGAGCAGTACTTC
>NA|TRBV5-6|NA|TRBJ1-1
CASSSTVNTEAFF
TGTGCCAGCAGCTCGACAGTGAACACTGAAGCTTTCTTT
>NA|TRBV18|NA|TRBJ1-6
CASSPGDSPLHF
TGTGCCAGCTCACCAGGCGATTCACCCCTCCACTTT
>NA|TRBV18|NA|TRBJ1-2
CASSSLDGEYGYTF
TGTGCCAGCTCATCCCTGGACGGGGAATATGGCTACACCTTC
>TRBD1|TRBV7-8|NA|TRBJ1-3
CASSSGDRVSGNTIYF
TGTGCCAGCAGCTCCGGGGACAGGGTATCTGGAAACACCATATATTTT
>TRBD2|TRBV5-4|NA|TRBJ2-5
CASSLAGSETQYF
TGTGCCAGCAGCTTAGCGGGATCAGAGACCCAGTACTTC
>NA|TRBV9|NA|TRBJ2-1
CASSVEPSWSSYNEQFF
TGTGCCAGCAGCGTAGAGCCGAGTTGGAGCTCCTACAATGAGCAGTTCTTC
>NA|TRBV13|NA|TRBJ1-2
CASSLSLPRGYGYTF
TGTGCCAGCAGCCTATCGTTGCCCCGGGGCTATGGCTACACCTTC
>NA|TRBV2|NA|TRBJ2-2
CASRTDRTNTGELFF
TGTGCCAGCAGGACTGACAGGACGAACACCGGGGAGCTGTTTTTT